The source of this TCR beta chain is a study of blood T cells in healthy people across ages (dated by TCRdb to between 2015 and 2016). Regarding the study in general: In model experiments, roughly one uniquely barcoded TCR beta cDNA molecule per two T cells was captured by template switching. The study measured age-related changes in TCR beta repertoire diversity using deep sequencing normalized with unique cDNA molecular identifiers. Four age groups were formed from the donors: young (average around 15 years), middle-aged (approximately 41), aged (more than 55) and long-lived (around 80). To avoid experimental bias, donors of different ages were randomly spread across the sequencing lanes. Using the same blood draw, the study looked at two additional independent replicas of 1 million unique cDNA reads for two donors, one aged 18 to 30 and the other aged 80 or older.

Libraries were prepared through 5' RACE. Sequenced on an Illumina HiSeq 2500. A second PCR of 7 to 11 cycles was performed with a sample-barcoded 5' primer and a J-beta primer mix. A unique molecular identifier was introduced onto each TCR beta cDNA molecule by a template-switch 5' adaptor carrying 12 random nucleotides. Each sample yielded at least 2.5 million CDR3-containing paired-end reads. All of the RNA was converted into first-strand cDNA using the Mint cDNA synthesis kit, with a TRBC-specific oligonucleotide serving as the primer. After uracil-DNA glycosylase treatment, a first 18-cycle PCR used universal primers M1SS and BC2_uni_R on all cDNA. Per the original workflow: Normalization of each sample was performed by random selection of 1 million high-quality reads, each carrying a distinct molecular identifier. Reads sharing molecular identifiers were discarded rather than binned into consensus sequences. MiTCR, with a Q25 quality threshold and the strictest error-elimination algorithm, was used for CDR3 identification, clonotype clustering and error correction. Lower-bound total TCR beta diversity was estimated with a nonparametric unseen species model using Euler transformation. TCRdb cleaned the public reads at Q25 with fastp, built clones with MiXCR and kept in-frame beta chains. One record per CDR3 amino acid sequence lists the most common genes and DNA. V and J calls and clone size were set by TCRdb, not the authors. Here the sample has some 1.5 million distinct CDR3 sequences; 25% to 30% occur a single time. The top ten clonotypes cover about 7.7% of the sample.

From the cysteine through the phenylalanine, the CDR3 covers 18 amino acids. The CDR3 DNA has 54 bases and is translated from base 1. In the germline V gene, CDR1 corresponds to SGHDT and CDR2 to YYEEEE. Germline trimming: 0 bases from V, 3 bases from J; junction bases outside gene matches: 11. A word on this clonotype: Its cognate antigen has yet to be identified. No much larger clone is present one base from it, and per-base qualities are unavailable.

The donors were roughly 38 Caucasian individuals from Russia, aged roughly 6 to 90 years, who were systemically healthy. Each donor gave 8 to 10 milliliters of peripheral blood, drawn into EDTA-treated Vacutainer tubes. Ficoll-Paque density-gradient centrifugation was used to isolate PBMCs, with at least 7 million obtained per sample. Total RNA was extracted from PBMCs with Trizol reagent, with at least 5 micrograms obtained per sample. Naive CD45RAhigh/CD27high T cell percentages were measured by flow cytometry on a PBMC aliquot from every donor. Study-wide findings and limitations: Compared with the aged group, more naive CD4+ T cells, fewer expanded clones and increased TCR diversity were shown by the long-lived group, suggesting age selection. Because the CMV infection status of the donors was unknown, age-related changes in expanded clonotypes may potentially have been confounded. Observed TCR beta diversity per million T cells fell roughly linearly with age, and a significant reduction was already apparent by age roughly 41. The percentage of naive T cells measured by flow cytometry correlated strongly with observed TCR beta diversity. Conclusive comparison of naive and antigen-experienced compartments was prevented by the profiling of bulk unsorted PBMCs. Estimates of total diversity from one million sequenced T cells were regarded as lower bounds and underestimates.

This chain is built from TRBV5-6 and TRBJ2-3, and 9 junction bases match TRBD2. The source of this sequence is a woman aged 25 to 39 in good health. The sequenced sample was blood. Read as DNA, the sequence is TGTGCCAGCAGCTTGGAATTGCTAGCGGGATGCGGGACAGATACGCAGTATTTT. It translates to CASSLELLAGCGTDTQYF.